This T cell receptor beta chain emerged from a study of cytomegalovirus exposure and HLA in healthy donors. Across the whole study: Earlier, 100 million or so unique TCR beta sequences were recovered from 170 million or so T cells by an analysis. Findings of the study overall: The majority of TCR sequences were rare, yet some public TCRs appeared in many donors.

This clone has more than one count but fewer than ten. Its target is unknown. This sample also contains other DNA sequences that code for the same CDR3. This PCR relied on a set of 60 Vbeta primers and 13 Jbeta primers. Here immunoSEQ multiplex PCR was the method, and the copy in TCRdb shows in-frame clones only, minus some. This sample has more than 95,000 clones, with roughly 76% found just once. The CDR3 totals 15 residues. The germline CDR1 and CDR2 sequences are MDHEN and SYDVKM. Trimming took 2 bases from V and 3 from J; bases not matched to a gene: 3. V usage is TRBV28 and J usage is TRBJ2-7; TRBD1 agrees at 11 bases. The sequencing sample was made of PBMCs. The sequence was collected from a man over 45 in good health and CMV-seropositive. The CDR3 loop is CASSLPGTGGYEQYF. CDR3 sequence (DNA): TGTGCCAGCAGTTTACCAGGGACAGGGGGCTACGAGCAGTACTTC.